The sequence of this TCR beta chain was determined in a study of human T cells and chemical hapten exposure. The table lists this clonotype with a few counts. Unfractionated whole blood yielded total RNA. It was the library that attached unique molecular identifiers to individual cDNA molecules. TCRdb redid the calling of the 5' RACE reads with MiXCR, one entry per CDR3 protein. The table has about 81,000 distinct CDR3 sequences, approximately 15% seen once. This sequence originates from a female donor in good health.

The CDR3, as DNA: TGTGCCAGCAGTTTAAAGTCGGACTATGGCTACACCTTC. It specifies CASSLKSDYGYTF. The chain carries TRBV28 and TRBJ1-2; D ambiguous. V was cut by 2 bases and J by 3 bases, with 7 bases left in between. The CDR3 sequence is 13 residues long. Germline lookup yields CDR1 MDHEN and CDR2 SYDVKM.